The 2 T cell receptor beta chains presented below share a single source sample, sequenced in a study of identical twins. Each CDR3 protein gets one entry after TCRdb re-called the 5' RACE reads with MiXCR. Of 300,000 to 350,000 distinct CDR3 sequences listed, about 12% are singletons. The data were also submitted as part of a second study, on yellow fever vaccine responses in identical twins.

Sequences were obtained from CD8+ T cells sorted from blood. These receptors came from a woman between 18 and 29 years old in good health.

The genes are TRBV27 and TRBJ1-4, with D unclear. The CDR3 loop spans 14 amino acids. Trimming removed 6 bases at V and 7 bases at J, with 15 bases between. Germline loops: CDR1 MNHEY, CDR2 SMNVEV (reference sequence). The CDR3 reads CASSLTGLGEKLFF. DNA for the CDR3: TGTGCCAGCAGCCTAACGGGCCTGGGTGAAAAACTGTTTTTT.

The rearrangement joins TRBV28 to TRBJ2-3; 7 bases line up with TRBD1. The V gene end was trimmed by 6 bases and the J gene end by 1 base; junction bases not matched to a gene: 13. This CDR3 contains 17 residues. CDR1 and CDR2 (germline): MDHEN, SYDVKM. CDR3 protein: CASRSRLDGTGTDTQYF. DNA of the CDR3: TGTGCCAGCAGGTCTCGACTGGATGGGACAGGCACAGATACGCAGTATTTT.